Listed here are 25 T cell receptor beta chains from one sample, sequenced in a study of blood T cell repertoires in COVID-19. Sequenced by immunoSEQ multiplex PCR; TCRdb stores in-frame clones only, minus some. The sample lists approximately 260,000 clones, roughly four fifths occurring once. Sequencing input: PBMCs or T cells enriched from blood (not recorded which). The receptor source for this set is a man between 25 and 39 years old with acute COVID-19.

This rearrangement joins TRBV29-1 to TRBJ1-1; D is perhaps TRBD1 (5 bases). Germline V gene lookup returns CDR1 SQVTM and CDR2 ANQGSEA. The ends were cut back, 2 bases at V and 4 bases at J, with 14 bases in the middle. This CDR3 contains 14 residues. The CDR3 spells CSVEPWGVGTEAFF. Written as DNA, the CDR3 is TGCAGCGTTGAACCTTGGGGGGTTGGCACTGAAGCTTTCTTT.

The chain has TRBV20-1 and TRBJ2-3; 8 bases line up with TRBD2. CDR1 and CDR2 (germline): DFQATT, SNEGSKA (reference sequence). This CDR3 region has 15 residues. Trimming took 3 bases from V and 0 from J; bases not matched to a gene: 5. DNA of the CDR3: TGCAGTGCTAGTCAGGCTAGCGGGAGCACAGATACGCAGTATTTT. Translation gives CSASQASGSTDTQYF.

This chain joins TRBV29-1 and TRBJ2-2, with TRBD1 identical over 12 bases. This CDR3 is 15 amino acids long. CDR1 is SQVTM, CDR2 ANQGSEA, per germline. J lost 6 bases, V lost 7 bases, and 9 bases had no gene match. The CDR3 is CSAWKGDRGPGELFF. The CDR3 bases are TGCAGCGCCTGGAAGGGGGACAGGGGGCCCGGGGAGCTGTTTTTT.

This clone was seen a few times. The chain couples TRBV15 to TRBJ2-4, with no clear D. The ends were cut back, 3 bases at V and 8 bases at J, with 8 bases in the middle. Germline V gives CDR1 LNHNV, CDR2 YYDKDF (reference sequence). The CDR3 has 12 amino acids. CDR3 loop: CATSRGMDIQYF. The CDR3 nucleotides are TGTGCCACCAGCAGGGGCATGGACATTCAGTACTTC.

The rearrangement uses TRBV6-1 and TRBJ2-4; D is perhaps TRBD1 (6 bases). Trimming removed 2 bases at V and 0 bases at J, with 11 bases between. Germline CDR1 and CDR2: MNHNS and SASEGT. The CDR3 consists of 16 residues. The CDR3: CASSESGALAKNIQYF. In DNA, the CDR3 is TGTGCCAGCAGTGAATCAGGGGCCCTAGCCAAAAACATTCAGTACTTC.

Of note for this clone: The same CDR3 arises from other DNA sequences in this sample as well. The rearrangement links TRBV5-6 to TRBJ1-2; possibly TRBD1 for D (5 bases). This CDR3 contains 12 residues. Deletions cut 4 bases from V and 4 bases from J, with 8 bases between. Germline CDR1 and CDR2: SGHDT and YYEEEE. The chain's CDR3 is CASSLDSYGYTF. Here the CDR3 DNA reads TGTGCCAGCAGCCTCGACAGCTATGGCTACACCTTC.

The rearrangement joins TRBV19 to TRBJ1-1, with unresolved D. V dropped 3 bases and J dropped 10 bases, with 15 bases sitting between them. The CDR3 runs 13 residues. Germline V gives CDR1 LNHDA, CDR2 SQIVND (reference sequence). The CDR3 here is CASSISSPSAAFF. The CDR3, as DNA: TGTGCCAGTAGTATCTCTTCACCCAGCGCAGCTTTCTTT.

The chain has TRBV28 and TRBJ1-1; TRBD1 matches at 9 bases. CDR3 length: 14 amino acids. Losses at the gene ends were 9 bases for V and 6 bases for J; bases not matched to a gene: 11. Germline V gene data show CDR1 as MDHEN and CDR2 as SYDVKM. CDR3 sequence: CASTRDRVVAEAFF. CDR3 in DNA: TGTGCCAGTACCCGGGACAGGGTGGTGGCTGAAGCTTTCTTT.

The rearrangement uses TRBV10-3 and TRBJ1-3, with a tentative D call TRBD1 (6 bases). This CDR3 spans 15 amino acids. Germline values: CDR1 ENHRY, CDR2 SYGVKD. Trimming took 10 bases from V and 3 from J, leaving 19 bases between them. The CDR3 region is CASGPGGADGNTIYF. The CDR3 DNA reads as TGTGCCAGTGGACCCGGGGGGGCCGATGGAAACACCATATATTTT.

The chain carries TRBV12-3 or TRBV12-4 and TRBJ1-5, with 9 nucleotides matching TRBD1. V was clipped by 7 bases and J by 7 bases; unmatched bases: 5. The CDR3 has 13 amino acids. The CDR3 region is CASTLGQGQPQHF. In nucleotides, the CDR3 is TGTGCCAGCACACTGGGACAGGGCCAGCCCCAGCATTTT.

This CDR3 is CASSYELGNYGYTF. The CDR3 DNA follows: TGTGCCAGCAGTTACGAGCTGGGCAACTATGGCTACACCTTC. V and J are TRBV6-6 and TRBJ1-2; the D is unclear. CDR1 is MNHNY and CDR2 is SVGAGI in the germline V gene (reference sequence). The length of the CDR3 is 14 residues. Trimming removed 2 bases from V and 2 bases from J, with 9 bases in between.

This clone has only one observation. The V call is TRBV5-4, the J call TRBJ2-1; the D is unclear. Looked up from germline, CDR1 is SGHNT and CDR2 is YYREEE (reference sequence). V shed 4 bases and J shed 8 bases, with 16 bases lying between them. The CDR3 contains 14 residues. CDR3 residues: CASSLPRGDDEQFF. As DNA, the CDR3 is TGTGCCAGCAGCCTTCCGAGAGGTGATGATGAGCAGTTCTTC.

The rearrangement joins TRBV18 to TRBJ1-6, with a tentative D call TRBD1 (5 bases). CDR1 and CDR2 from the germline V gene are KGHSH and LQKENI. The length of the CDR3 is 15 residues. V shed 3 bases and J shed 8 bases, with 14 bases lying between them. CDR3 nucleotide sequence: TGTGCCAGCTCACCCATCCAGGGAAGGGATTCACCCCTCCACTTT. Translating gives CASSPIQGRDSPLHF.

V is TRBV7-6 and J is TRBJ1-3, with D maybe TRBD1 (6 bases). The CDR3 totals 16 residues. Germline CDR1 is SGHVS and CDR2 is FNYEAQ. Deletions cut 2 bases from V and 0 bases from J, with 11 bases between. The CDR3 sequence is CASSLSGQSSGNTIYF. DNA for the CDR3: TGTGCCAGCAGCTTATCCGGACAGAGCTCTGGAAACACCATATATTTT.

This clone was seen a single time. The V call is TRBV28, the J call TRBJ1-2, with 9 bases fitting TRBD1. The ends lost 6 bases at V and 3 bases at J; junction bases unmatched: 5. The CDR3 has 14 amino acids. Germline V gene sequence: CDR1 MDHEN, CDR2 SYDVKM. The CDR3 nucleotides read TGTGCCAGCAGCCTTACAGGGGGCGACTATGGCTACACCTTC. The encoded protein is CASSLTGGDYGYTF.

This clone was counted a single time. This chain uses TRBV18 with TRBJ2-2, with 9 bases identical to TRBD2. Germline V gene lookup returns CDR1 KGHSH and CDR2 LQKENI. Losses at the gene ends were 1 base for V and 0 bases for J; bases not matched to a gene: 3. This CDR3 has 17 amino acids. As DNA, the CDR3 is TGTGCCAGCTCACCACTGCGACTAGCGGCGAACACCGGGGAGCTGTTTTTT. It codes for CASSPLRLAANTGELFF.

The gene calls are TRBV11-3 and TRBJ1-1; 9 nucleotides line up with TRBD1. The CDR3 is 12 residues long. J was trimmed by 10 bases and V by 5 bases; bases with no gene match: 5. Germline lookup yields CDR1 SGHNT and CDR2 YENEEA. In DNA form, the CDR3 reads TGTGCCAGCAGCCCCGGGACAGGGCGAGCTTTCTTT. This gives the protein CASSPGTGRAFF.

The chain employs TRBV2 and TRBJ1-4; 8 nucleotides line up with TRBD1. The CDR3 runs 14 residues. Germline trimming cut 5 bases from V and 9 bases from J; bases unmatched to any gene: 8. The germline gives CDR1 SNHLY, CDR2 FYNNEI. Here the CDR3 reads CASSPGTGDQKLFF. For the CDR3, the DNA is TGTGCCAGCAGTCCCGGGACAGGAGATCAAAAACTGTTTTTT.

The chain recombines TRBV5-6 with TRBJ1-3; TRBD1 is a possible D gene (6 bases). Germline loops: CDR1 SGHDT, CDR2 YYEEEE. V was shortened by 0 bases and J by 0 bases, with 10 bases between the two germline ends. The CDR3 is made up of 16 amino acids. DNA of the CDR3: TGTGCCAGCAGCTTGGGCGGCAGGGGCTCTGGAAACACCATATATTTT. Amino acid sequence: CASSLGGRGSGNTIYF.

J is TRBJ1-2 and V is TRBV6-5; perhaps TRBD1 as D (6 bases). CDR1 and CDR2 (germline): MNHEY, SVGAGI. The germline V and J ends were trimmed by 5 bases and 1 base, with 14 bases remaining between them. The CDR3 is 15 amino acids. The CDR3: CASSQPGRGNYGYTF. The CDR3 DNA sequence: TGTGCCAGCAGTCAACCGGGCAGGGGTAACTATGGCTACACCTTC.

The chain is built from TRBV5-1 and TRBJ1-4; 7 positions match TRBD1. J lost 7 bases, V lost 4 bases, and 7 bases had no gene match. CDR1 and CDR2 from the germline V gene are SGHRS and YFSETQ. This CDR3 has 14 amino acids. The CDR3 DNA is TGCGCCAGCAGCCGCACAGGGGTTGTTGAAAAACTGTTTTTT. Amino acid sequence: CASSRTGVVEKLFF.

The CDR3 here is CASSEFGGHYGYTF. The CDR3 nucleotides are TGTGCCAGCAGTGAATTCGGGGGGCACTATGGCTACACCTTC. The chain links TRBV25-1 to TRBJ1-2; a possible D gene is TRBD1 (6 bases). The V end lost 1 base, the J end lost 3 bases, and 9 bases lay between the germline ends. CDR1 is MGHDK, CDR2 SYGVNS, per germline. CDR3 length: 14 amino acids.

The CDR3 protein is CASSPSEAEAFF. CDR3 DNA: TGTGCCAGCTCACCGTCCGAGGCTGAAGCTTTCTTT. This chain links TRBV18 with TRBJ1-1, with D unresolved. Germline lookup yields CDR1 KGHSH and CDR2 LQKENI. Trimming pared 3 bases from V and 6 bases from J, leaving 8 bases between. The CDR3 loop spans 12 amino acids.

V gene TRBV27 combines with J gene TRBJ2-3; a possible D gene is TRBD2 (6 bases). CDR1 is MNHEY and CDR2 is SMNVEV in the germline V gene (reference sequence). The CDR3 runs 14 residues. V was trimmed by 8 bases and J by 1 base, leaving 13 bases between them. CDR3 nucleotides: TGTGCCAGCGGAGGCGGGGTCGGCACAGATACGCAGTATTTT. Translating gives CASGGGVGTDTQYF.

This rearrangement joins TRBV28 to TRBJ1-2, with 8 bases lining up with TRBD1. The CDR3 sequence is 13 residues long. Germline CDR1 and CDR2: MDHEN and SYDVKM. Trimming at V came to 6 bases and at J to 6 bases, leaving 6 bases not matched to a gene. CDR3 sequence (DNA): TGTGCCAGCAGACGGACAGGGTCTGATGGCTACACCTTC. Its translation is CASRRTGSDGYTF.